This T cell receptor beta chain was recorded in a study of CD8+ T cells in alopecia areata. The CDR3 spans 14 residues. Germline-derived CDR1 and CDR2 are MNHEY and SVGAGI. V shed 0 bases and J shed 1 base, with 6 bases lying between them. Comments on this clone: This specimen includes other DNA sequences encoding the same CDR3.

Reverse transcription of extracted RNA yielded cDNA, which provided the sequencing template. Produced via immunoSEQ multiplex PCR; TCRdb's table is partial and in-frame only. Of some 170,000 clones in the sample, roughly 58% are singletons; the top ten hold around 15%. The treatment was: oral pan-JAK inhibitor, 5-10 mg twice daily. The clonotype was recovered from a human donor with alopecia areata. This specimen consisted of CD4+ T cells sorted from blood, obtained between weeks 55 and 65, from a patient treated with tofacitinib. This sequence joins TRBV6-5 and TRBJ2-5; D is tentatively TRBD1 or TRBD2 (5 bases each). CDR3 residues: CASSYSGAQETQYF. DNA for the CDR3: TGTGCCAGCAGTTACTCCGGGGCCCAAGAGACCCAGTACTTC.